Below, 18 T cell receptor beta chains from the same sample are listed, as sequenced in a study of CD8 T cells in Susac syndrome (dated by TCRdb to between 2017 and 2020). The library was generated by the immunoSEQ multiplex PCR assay. RNA was extracted using the RNeasy kit, and about 0.45 to 1 microgram was reverse transcribed with random hexamers. Using fastp trimming at Q25 and MiXCR clonotype assembly, TCRdb reanalyzed the public sequencing data and kept in-frame beta chains. CDR3 protein duplicates are merged, each entry listing the most common genes and DNA. This sample holds 190,000 or so distinct CDR3 sequences; 90% to 95% were observed only once. The biggest ten clones account for about 0.096% of the sample. Sample: CD4+ T cells from PBMCs. These receptors all stem from a human donor with multiple sclerosis.

The chain uses TRBV6-5 and TRBJ2-7; D possibly corresponds to TRBD1 (6 bases). The germline gives CDR1 MNHEY, CDR2 SVGAGI. This CDR3 contains 14 residues. With 5 bases removed from V and 0 bases from J, the gap between germline ends came to 11 bases. CDR3: CASSASGHSYEQYF. The CDR3 nucleotides read TGTGCCAGCAGTGCCTCGGGACACTCCTACGAGCAGTACTTC.

This clonotype showed up just once. The V gene is TRBV4-2, the J gene TRBJ1-2; the D is unclear. Germline V CDR1 and CDR2: LGHNA, YNFKEQ. The germline V and J ends were trimmed by 0 bases and 8 bases, with 13 bases remaining between them. The CDR3 sequence is 14 residues long. For the CDR3, the DNA is TGTGCCAGCAGCCAAGATCGGTTCGGTGGCGGCTACACCTTC. It yields the protein CASSQDRFGGGYTF.

The gene calls are TRBV20-1 and TRBJ1-2, with a weak D call TRBD1 (6 bases). The germline V gene has CDR1 DFQATT and CDR2 SNEGSKA (reference sequence). The CDR3 extends over 12 amino acids. The V end lost 4 bases, the J end lost 7 bases, and 13 bases lay between the germline ends. CDR3 DNA sequence: TGCAGTGCTAAGAAGGGGGAGGGTGGCTACACCTTC. Its translation: CSAKKGEGGYTF.

A single count supports this clonotype. The chain carries TRBV20-1 and TRBJ2-3; the D gene is possibly TRBD1 (6 bases). CDR3 length equals 12 residues. Germline V lookup: CDR1 DFQATT, CDR2 SNEGSKA (reference sequence). CDR3 amino acids: CSGVLGGDTQYF. The CDR3 nucleotides are TGCAGCGGGGTCTTAGGGGGAGATACGCAGTATTTT.

The CDR3 loop is CASSTHRDTGELFF. Here the CDR3 DNA reads TGTGCCAGCAGCACCCACCGCGATACCGGGGAGCTGTTTTTT. The chain links TRBV7-3 to TRBJ2-2; no clear D gene. CDR3 length: 14 residues. Per the germline V gene, CDR1 is SGHTA and CDR2 is FQGTGA. Trimming shortened V by 5 bases and J by 5 bases, and 12 bases separated the two germline ends.

The V gene is TRBV28, the J gene TRBJ1-1; D remains unclear. Germline CDR1 is MDHEN and CDR2 is SYDVKM. This CDR3 region has 11 residues. The ends were cut back, 2 bases at V and 7 bases at J, with 5 bases in the middle. As DNA, the CDR3 is TGTGCCAGCAGTTTACGACATGAAGCTTTCTTT. Translation: CASSLRHEAFF.

This chain links TRBV29-1 with TRBJ2-3, with 7 bases that match TRBD2. Germline V lookup: CDR1 SQVTM, CDR2 ANQGSEA. The V gene end was trimmed by 7 bases and the J gene end by 4 bases; junction bases not matched to a gene: 11. The CDR3 length is 14 residues. The CDR3: CSGGRGERADTQYF. CDR3 sequence (DNA): TGCAGCGGGGGACGGGGGGAGAGGGCAGATACGCAGTATTTT.

The rearrangement joins TRBV15 to TRBJ1-4, with D maybe TRBD1 (5 bases). CDR1 and CDR2 (germline): LNHNV, YYDKDF (reference sequence). V was shortened by 0 bases and J by 3 bases, with 8 bases between the two germline ends. The CDR3 is 15 amino acids. The CDR3 sequence: CATSRDGTSNEKLFF. CDR3 DNA sequence: TGTGCCACCAGCAGAGATGGGACCTCTAATGAAAAACTGTTTTTT.

The chain employs TRBV18 and TRBJ1-1; 8 bases line up with TRBD1. The length of the CDR3 is 15 residues. The germline gives CDR1 KGHSH, CDR2 LQKENI. After removal of 6 bases from V and 2 bases from J, the junction contained 8 bases not matched to a gene. DNA of the CDR3: TGTGCCAGCTCCCCGACCACAGGGGGAAACACTGAAGCTTTCTTT. Its protein is CASSPTTGGNTEAFF.

The chain couples TRBV19 to TRBJ1-1, with 7 bases identical to TRBD1. This CDR3 region has 13 residues. Germline CDR1 and CDR2: LNHDA and SQIVND (reference sequence). Trimming cost V 8 bases and J 3 bases; bases outside gene matches: 6. The DNA of the CDR3 is TGTGCCAGTTCCGGACAGGTGGACACTGAAGCTTTCTTT. Translated: CASSGQVDTEAFF. The complete variable domain, with remaining parts taken from reference TRBV19 and TRBJ1-1, reads DGGITQSPKYLFRKEGQNVTLSCEQNLNHDAMYWYRQDPGQGLRLIYYSQIVNDFQKGDIAEGYSVSREKKESFPLTVTSAQKNPTAFYLCASSGQVDTEAFFGQGTRLTVV.

The J gene is TRBJ2-2, the V gene TRBV19; TRBD2 aligns across 10 bases. The CDR3 runs to 14 residues. Germline V gene lookup returns CDR1 LNHDA and CDR2 SQIVND (reference sequence). The ends lost 6 bases at V and 3 bases at J; junction bases unmatched: 1. The chain's CDR3 is CASSGLADTGELFF. CDR3 sequence (DNA): TGTGCCAGTAGCGGACTAGCGGACACCGGGGAGCTGTTTTTT.

V and J are TRBV30 and TRBJ2-3; TRBD2 aligns across 7 bases. V shed 2 bases and J 1 base; nucleotides not matched to a gene: 3. The CDR3 contains 14 residues. Per the germline V gene, CDR1 is GTSNPN and CDR2 is SVGIG (reference sequence). Here the CDR3 DNA reads TGTGCCTGGAGTCCCGCGGGGGGCACAGATACGCAGTATTTT. Its protein product is CAWSPAGGTDTQYF.

V usage is TRBV6-5 and J usage is TRBJ2-1; tentative D call: TRBD2 (7 bases). This CDR3 is built from 12 residues. Germline CDR1 is MNHEY and CDR2 is SVGAGI. V was cut by 5 bases and J by 8 bases, with 10 bases left in between. This CDR3 is CASSQGGDEQFF. The CDR3 nucleotides read TGTGCCAGCAGTCAAGGGGGGGATGAGCAGTTCTTC.

The genes are TRBV29-1 and TRBJ1-4; the D is unclear. V was shortened by 7 bases and J by 3 bases, with 12 bases between the two germline ends. The CDR3 has 13 amino acids. Looked up from germline, CDR1 is SQVTM and CDR2 is ANQGSEA. CDR3 residues: CSAREGPNEKLFF. CDR3 in DNA: TGCAGCGCTAGAGAGGGTCCTAATGAAAAACTGTTTTTT.

The rearrangement joins TRBV7-9 to TRBJ2-5; no reliable D call. CDR1 SEHNR and CDR2 FQNEAQ come from the germline V gene (reference sequence). The CDR3 extends over 11 amino acids. V lost 5 bases, J lost 7 bases, and 8 bases lay in between. CDR3 nucleotide sequence: TGTGCCAGCAGCCGCCCCGGGACCCAGTACTTC. As protein: CASSRPGTQYF.

This clonotype has only one observation. V and J are TRBV7-2 and TRBJ2-7; the D is unclear. From germline, CDR1 is SGHTA and CDR2 FQGNSA. The CDR3 runs to 12 residues. V dropped 4 bases and J dropped 9 bases, with 13 bases sitting between them. The CDR3 protein is CASSSPGGGQYF. The CDR3, as DNA: TGTGCCAGCAGCTCCCCGGGTGGTGGGCAGTACTTC.

The chain combines TRBV18 with TRBJ2-7; D tentatively fits TRBD1 or TRBD2 (5 bases each). CDR3 size: 12 residues. V shed 3 bases and J shed 6 bases, with 9 bases lying between them. The germline V gene encodes CDR1 KGHSH and CDR2 LQKENI. CDR3 loop: CASSPGTGEQYF. DNA of the CDR3: TGTGCCAGCTCACCTGGGACGGGCGAGCAGTACTTC.

The chain joins TRBV20-1 to TRBJ2-7; D gene uncertain. The CDR3 extends over 12 amino acids. Germline V gene data show CDR1 as DFQATT and CDR2 as SNEGSKA (reference sequence). The V gene lost 5 bases and the J gene lost 4 bases, with 12 bases spanning the gap. CDR3 DNA: TGCAGTGCTTTGGAGACGCGGTACGAGCAGTACTTC. It codes for CSALETRYEQYF.